This T cell receptor beta chain was captured in a study of cytomegalovirus exposure and HLA in healthy donors. Regarding the study as a whole: Clonal expansion was found to be greater in HLA-associated TCR beta chains than in equally common others in a later analysis. Presence/absence analyses rested on an assumption that sequencing depth was roughly uniform across donors.

The CDR3 has 15 residues. V shed 6 bases and J 1 base; nucleotides not matched to a gene: 2. CDR1 and CDR2 (germline): MDHEN, SYDVKM. Vbeta (60) and Jbeta (13) primers were used in the PCR. Assay: immunoSEQ multiplex PCR; the TCRdb copy retains only in-frame clones and omits some. The table shows approximately 79,000 clones, with 60% to 85% occurring only once. This clone was seen only once. What it recognizes is unknown. This receptor was taken from a male donor in good health and CMV-seropositive. Sample: PBMCs. This chain connects TRBV28 to TRBJ1-5; 11 bases are a match to TRBD1. CDR3 sequence reads: CASRGQGGSNQPQHF. CDR3 nucleotides: TGTGCCAGCAGGGGACAGGGGGGCAGCAATCAGCCCCAGCATTTT. Full variable domain (missing parts from reference TRBV28 and TRBJ1-5): DVKVTQSSRYLVKRTGEKVFLECVQDMDHENMFWYRQDPGLGLRLIYFSYDVKMKEKGDIPEGYSVSREKKERFSLILESASTNQTSMYLCASRGQGGSNQPQHFGDGTRLSIL.